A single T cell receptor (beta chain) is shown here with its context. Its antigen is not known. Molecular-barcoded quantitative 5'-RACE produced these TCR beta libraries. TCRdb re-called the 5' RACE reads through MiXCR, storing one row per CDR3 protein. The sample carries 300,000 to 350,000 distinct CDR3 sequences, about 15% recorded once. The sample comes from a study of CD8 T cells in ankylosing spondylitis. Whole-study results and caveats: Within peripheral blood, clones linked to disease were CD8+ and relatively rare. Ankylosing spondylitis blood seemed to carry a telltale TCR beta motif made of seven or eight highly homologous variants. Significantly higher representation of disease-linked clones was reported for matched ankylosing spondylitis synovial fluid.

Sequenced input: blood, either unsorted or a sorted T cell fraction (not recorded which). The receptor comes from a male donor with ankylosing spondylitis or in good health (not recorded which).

The CDR3 sequence is CSARDATLGTQYF. In DNA form, the CDR3 reads TGCAGTGCTAGAGACGCAACACTAGGGACCCAGTACTTC. The rearrangement uses TRBV20-1 and TRBJ2-5, with a possible D match to TRBD2 (5 bases). This CDR3 is 13 amino acids long. Trimming removed 0 bases at V and 7 bases at J, with 12 bases between. Germline lookup yields CDR1 DFQATT and CDR2 SNEGSKA (reference sequence).